This TCR beta chain was obtained from a study of shared clonotypes between healthy human individuals. V gave up 3 bases and J gave up 4 bases, with 9 bases separating them. Germline V CDR1 and CDR2: KGHSH, LQKENI. This CDR3 has 13 residues. In this sample, this clone turned up once. Assay: immunoSEQ multiplex PCR; the TCRdb copy retains only in-frame clones and omits some. The sample includes roughly 2.5 million clones, roughly nine tenths of them seen just once. The source material was naive CD4+ T cells sorted from blood. Regarding subset: CD45RA+ positively selected. This receptor was obtained from a man between 18 and 35 years old in good health. The J gene is TRBJ1-1, the V gene TRBV18; D possibly corresponds to TRBD1 (5 bases). The chain's CDR3 is CASSPRDATEAFF. CDR3 DNA: TGTGCCAGCTCACCCCGGGACGCCACTGAAGCTTTCTTT.